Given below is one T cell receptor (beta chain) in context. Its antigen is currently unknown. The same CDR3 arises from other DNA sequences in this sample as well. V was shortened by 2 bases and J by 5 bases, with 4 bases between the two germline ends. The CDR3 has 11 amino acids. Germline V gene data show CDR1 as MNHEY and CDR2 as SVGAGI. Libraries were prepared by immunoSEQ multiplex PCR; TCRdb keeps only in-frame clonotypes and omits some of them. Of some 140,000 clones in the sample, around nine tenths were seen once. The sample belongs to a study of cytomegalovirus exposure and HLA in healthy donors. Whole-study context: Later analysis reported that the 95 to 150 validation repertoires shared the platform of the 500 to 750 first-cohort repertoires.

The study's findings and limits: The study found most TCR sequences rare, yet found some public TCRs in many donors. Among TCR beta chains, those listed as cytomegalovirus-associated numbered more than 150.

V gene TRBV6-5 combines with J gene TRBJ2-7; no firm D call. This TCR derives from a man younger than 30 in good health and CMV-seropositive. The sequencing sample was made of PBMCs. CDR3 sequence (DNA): TGTGCCAGCAGTTACCTCCACGAGCAGTACTTC. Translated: CASSYLHEQYF.